Listed here are 25 T cell receptor beta chains from one sample, sequenced in a study of cytomegalovirus exposure and HLA in healthy donors. The primer mix had 60 Vbeta and 13 Jbeta primers. Only in-frame clones appear in the TCRdb table, and some are missing; sequencing was by immunoSEQ multiplex PCR. The table lists about 160,000 clones, roughly three quarters of them singletons. The sample was PBMCs. The receptors were gathered from a human donor in good health.

The DNA for the CDR3 is TGTGCCAGCAGCGTAGCGTTGCCGACTAGCGGGAGTCATTGGTACAATGAGCAGTTCTTC. It translates to CASSVALPTSGSHWYNEQFF. This chain joins TRBV9 and TRBJ2-1; 12 bases fit TRBD2. The CDR3 covers 20 residues. Germline lookup yields CDR1 SGDLS and CDR2 YYNGEE. Trimming took 0 bases from V and 4 from J; bases not matched to a gene: 14.

The V gene is TRBV28, the J gene TRBJ2-1; the match to TRBD2 covers 11 bases. The length of the CDR3 is 15 residues. Losses at the gene ends were 6 bases for V and 13 bases for J; bases not matched to a gene: 14. Germline-derived CDR1 and CDR2 are MDHEN and SYDVKM. The CDR3 sequence: CASSNELAGVSLQFF. In nucleotides, the CDR3 is TGTGCCAGCAGCAACGAACTAGCGGGAGTCAGTCTACAGTTCTTC.

This sequence joins TRBV7-8 and TRBJ1-4, with D possibly being TRBD1 (5 bases). Trimming shortened V by 5 bases and J by 3 bases, and 13 bases separated the two germline ends. Germline assignment: CDR1 SGHVS and CDR2 FQNEAQ. The CDR3 covers 15 residues. CDR3 in DNA: TGTGCCAGCAGCGCGACGACAGCCCCTAATGAAAAACTGTTTTTT. Translated: CASSATTAPNEKLFF.

The CDR3 loop is CVLKFDRGGTGYTF. The CDR3 nucleotides are TGTGTTCTGAAATTCGACAGGGGCGGGACTGGCTACACCTTC. The rearrangement joins TRBV30 to TRBJ1-2; 8 bases fit TRBD1. Germline V lookup: CDR1 GTSNPN, CDR2 SVGIG (reference sequence). This CDR3 is built from 14 residues.

The chain couples TRBV2 to TRBJ2-3; 7 bases line up with TRBD2. The germline V gene has CDR1 SNHLY and CDR2 FYNNEI. This CDR3 is 15 amino acids long. V gave up 7 bases and J gave up 1 base; unmatched junction bases: 8. The CDR3 sequence: CASTPAGEGTDTQYF. CDR3 DNA: TGTGCCAGCACCCCGGCGGGGGAAGGCACAGATACGCAGTATTTT.

This chain links TRBV19 with TRBJ1-4; 7 bases align to TRBD1. The germline V gene encodes CDR1 LNHDA and CDR2 SQIVND (reference sequence). The CDR3 is made up of 13 amino acids. The V and J ends lost 3 bases and 8 bases, in that order; junction bases with no gene match: 3. In DNA, the CDR3 is TGTGCCAGTAGTATCAGGGGGGACGAAAAACTGTTTTTT. Translating it yields CASSIRGDEKLFF.

The chain carries TRBV7-2 and TRBJ2-3; 7 nucleotides line up with TRBD1. From germline, CDR1 is SGHTA and CDR2 FQGNSA. There are 12 residues in the CDR3. With 4 bases clipped from V and 6 bases from J, the junction kept 1 base outside the gene matches. The CDR3 nucleotides are TGTGCCAGCAGCTACAGGGGTGATACGCAGTATTTT. Its translation is CASSYRGDTQYF.

The chain is built from TRBV5-4 and TRBJ2-1; tentative D call: TRBD1 (5 bases). The germline CDR1 and CDR2 sequences are SGHNT and YYREEE (reference sequence). The V end was cut by 0 bases, the J end by 0 bases, with 7 bases between. CDR3 length: 15 residues. DNA for the CDR3: TGTGCCAGCAGCTTGGAGGGGATCTCCTACAATGAGCAGTTCTTC. Amino acid sequence: CASSLEGISYNEQFF.

V gene TRBV18 combines with J gene TRBJ2-7, with D possibly matching TRBD1 (6 bases). The CDR3 has 17 amino acids. Germline-derived CDR1 and CDR2 are KGHSH and LQKENI. V gave up 3 bases and J gave up 3 bases, with 21 bases separating them. The CDR3 region has the DNA TGTGCCAGCTCACCGGGCCAGAACCTCAGGGGAAGCTACGAGCAGTACTTC. Translating it yields CASSPGQNLRGSYEQYF.

CDR3 residues: CSVTPSGSGGEQYF. In nucleotides, the CDR3 is TGCAGCGTTACGCCTAGCGGGAGCGGTGGGGAGCAGTACTTC. J is TRBJ2-5 and V is TRBV29-1; 10 bases are shared with TRBD2. The junction had 14 bases not matched to a gene; V was cut back by 5 bases and J by 11 bases. CDR3 length: 14 residues. Germline V gene data show CDR1 as SQVTM and CDR2 as ANQGSEA.

This chain joins TRBV14 and TRBJ1-2; D call uncertain. V was shortened by 2 bases and J by 0 bases, with 7 bases between the two germline ends. Germline CDR1 is SGHDN and CDR2 is FVKESK. The CDR3 has 14 residues. The CDR3, as DNA: TGTGCCAGCAGCCAACTAGATACTAACTATGGCTACACCTTC. Translation gives CASSQLDTNYGYTF.

V is TRBV5-8 and J is TRBJ1-5, with a tentative D call TRBD1 (5 bases). V gave up 4 bases and J gave up 7 bases, with 12 bases separating them. CDR3 length equals 13 residues. Per germline, CDR1 SGHTS and CDR2 YDEGEE. The CDR3: CASSPQGRQPQHF. The DNA for the CDR3 is TGTGCCAGCAGCCCGCAGGGTAGGCAGCCCCAGCATTTT. Full variable domain (remainder filled in from reference TRBV5-8 and TRBJ1-5): EAGVTQSPTHLIKTRGQQATLRCSPISGHTSVYWYQQALGLGLQFLLWYDEGEERNRGNFPPRFSGRQFPNYSSELNVNALELEDSALYLCASSPQGRQPQHFGDGTRLSIL.

This chain connects TRBV6-6 to TRBJ2-1; 9 bases are shared with TRBD2. The CDR3 is 14 residues long. Germline CDR1 reads MNHNY; CDR2 reads SVGAGI (reference sequence). The J segment lost 5 bases and the V segment lost 3 bases, leaving 2 bases of the junction unmatched. The CDR3 here is CASSYPSGNNEQFF. CDR3 in DNA: TGTGCCAGCAGTTATCCTAGCGGGAACAATGAGCAGTTCTTC.

V gene TRBV19 combines with J gene TRBJ2-7; D is unclear. Looked up from germline, CDR1 is LNHDA and CDR2 is SQIVND (reference sequence). The CDR3 sequence is 14 residues long. Between the trimmed V and J ends, which lost 5 bases and 1 base, there was a span of 12 bases. This CDR3 is CASSSFLASYEQYF. CDR3 DNA sequence: TGTGCCAGTAGTTCTTTTCTGGCTTCCTACGAGCAGTACTTC. The entire variable domain, with the rest obtained from reference TRBV19 and TRBJ2-7, is as follows: DGGITQSPKYLFRKEGQNVTLSCEQNLNHDAMYWYRQDPGQGLRLIYYSQIVNDFQKGDIAEGYSVSREKKESFPLTVTSAQKNPTAFYLCASSSFLASYEQYFGPGTRLTVT.

The V and J genes are TRBV28 and TRBJ1-1, with a possible D match to TRBD1 (5 bases). Trimming shortened V by 8 bases and J by 4 bases, and 14 bases separated the two germline ends. Germline V gene sequence: CDR1 MDHEN, CDR2 SYDVKM. There are 13 residues in the CDR3. In DNA form, the CDR3 reads TGTGCCAGCGTGATTGGGGGGACCACTGAAGCTTTCTTT. This codes for CASVIGGTTEAFF.

The V and J genes are TRBV7-9 and TRBJ1-2; weak D call: TRBD1 (5 bases). CDR3 size: 12 residues. The V gene lost 4 bases and the J gene lost 8 bases, with 11 bases spanning the gap. Germline V gene sequence: CDR1 SEHNR, CDR2 FQNEAQ (reference sequence). The CDR3 DNA reads TGTGCCAGCAGCTCAGGGTTTACGGGCTACACCTTC. Translation: CASSSGFTGYTF.

The genes are TRBV7-9 and TRBJ2-7, with 10 bases fitting TRBD1. Germline CDR1 SEHNR, CDR2 FQNEAQ (reference sequence). CDR3 size: 15 residues. The J segment lost 4 bases and the V segment lost 7 bases, leaving 10 bases of the junction unmatched. This chain's CDR3 is CASTRWDRGRYEQYF. CDR3 coding DNA: TGTGCCAGCACCAGATGGGACAGGGGAAGGTACGAGCAGTACTTC. The variable domain in full, with the rest retrieved from reference TRBV7-9 and TRBJ2-7, is DTGVSQNPRHKITKRGQNVTFRCDPISEHNRLYWYRQTLGQGPEFLTYFQNEAQLEKSRLLSDRFSAERPKGSFSTLEIQRTEQGDSAMYLCASTRWDRGRYEQYFGPGTRLTVT.

The chain is built from TRBV7-6 and TRBJ2-1; D is unresolved. CDR1 and CDR2 (germline): SGHVS, FNYEAQ. Between the trimmed V and J ends, which lost 1 base and 8 bases, there was a span of 15 bases. This CDR3 has 15 amino acids. The CDR3 coding sequence is TGTGCCAGCAGCTTAGGCGCCCTTCGGTCGGATGAGCAGTTCTTC. Translation gives CASSLGALRSDEQFF.

This clone was recorded once. V is TRBV11-2 and J is TRBJ2-7; D perhaps matches TRBD1 (5 bases). The CDR3 is 15 amino acids. Germline assignment: CDR1 SGHAT and CDR2 FQNNGV. Trimming cost V 7 bases and J 3 bases, with 19 bases left between them. In DNA form, the CDR3 reads TGTGCCAGCAACCCCACAGGATTTGGGGACTACGAGCAGTACTTC. As protein: CASNPTGFGDYEQYF.

The gene calls are TRBV9 and TRBJ2-1; 7 bases map to TRBD1. J was trimmed by 9 bases and V by 3 bases; bases with no gene match: 6. Looked up from germline, CDR1 is SGDLS and CDR2 is YYNGEE. The CDR3 is made up of 13 amino acids. The CDR3 bases are TGTGCCAGCAGCGAGAGGGGGCGTCTTGAGCAGTTCTTC. The encoded protein is CASSERGRLEQFF.

This chain links TRBV6-5 with TRBJ2-7, with 9 bases fitting TRBD2. Germline-derived CDR1 and CDR2 are MNHEY and SVGAGI. The CDR3 is made up of 14 amino acids. The junction had 10 bases not matched to a gene; V was cut back by 10 bases and J by 3 bases. The CDR3, as DNA: TGTGCCACCACTCGCGGGGGGGCTTTCTACGAGCAGTACTTC. Translated: CATTRGGAFYEQYF.

This clone was observed once. The chain joins TRBV5-1 to TRBJ1-3; D gene unclear. The CDR3 consists of 16 residues. The ends were cut back, 2 bases at V and 0 bases at J, with 12 bases in the middle. CDR1 is SGHRS and CDR2 is YFSETQ in the germline V gene. CDR3 in DNA: TGCGCCAGCAGCTTTTGGCAGGCAAACTCTGGAAACACCATATATTTT. It translates to CASSFWQANSGNTIYF. The whole variable domain, remainder taken from reference TRBV5-1 and TRBJ1-3, is KAGVTQTPRYLIKTRGQQVTLSCSPISGHRSVSWYQQTPGQGLQFLFEYFSETQRNKGNFPGRFSGRQFSNSRSEMNVSTLELGDSALYLCASSFWQANSGNTIYFGEGSWLTVV.

The rearrangement links TRBV10-2 to TRBJ2-3; TRBD2 aligns across 15 bases. This CDR3 has 17 amino acids. V shed 6 bases, J shed 0 bases, and the junction held 4 bases outside the gene matches. CDR1 WSHSY and CDR2 SAAADI come from the germline V gene. For the CDR3, the DNA is TGCGCCAGCAGGGGACTAGCGGGAGGAAGCAGCACAGATACGCAGTATTTT. This encodes CASRGLAGGSSTDTQYF.

The rearrangement uses TRBV25-1 and TRBJ2-5; D uncertain. Germline V gene data show CDR1 as MGHDK and CDR2 as SYGVNS. V lost 1 base and J 1 base, leaving 10 bases between the germline ends. The CDR3 is 15 residues long. The CDR3 coding sequence is TGTGCCAGCAGTGAATCCGTCGGGTCCCAAGAGACCCAGTACTTC. Translating it yields CASSESVGSQETQYF.

The chain employs TRBV14 and TRBJ2-7, with 7 nucleotides matching TRBD1. Trimming at V came to 4 bases and at J to 0 bases, leaving 3 bases not matched to a gene. The germline gives CDR1 SGHDN, CDR2 FVKESK. The CDR3 has 14 residues. The CDR3 region has the DNA TGTGCCAGCAGCCCGACAGGGAGCTCCTACGAGCAGTACTTC. Translating it yields CASSPTGSSYEQYF.